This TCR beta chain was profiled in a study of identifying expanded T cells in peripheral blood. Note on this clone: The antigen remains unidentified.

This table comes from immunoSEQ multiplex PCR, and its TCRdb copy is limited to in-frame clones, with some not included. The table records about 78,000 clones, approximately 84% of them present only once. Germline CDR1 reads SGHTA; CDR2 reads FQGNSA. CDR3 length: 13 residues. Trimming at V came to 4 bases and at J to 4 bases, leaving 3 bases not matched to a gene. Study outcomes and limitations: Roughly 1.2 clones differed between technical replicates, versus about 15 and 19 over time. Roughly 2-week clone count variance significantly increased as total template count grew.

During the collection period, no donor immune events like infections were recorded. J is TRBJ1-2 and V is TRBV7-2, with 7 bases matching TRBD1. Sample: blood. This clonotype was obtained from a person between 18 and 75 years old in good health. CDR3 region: CASSSSGGYGYTF. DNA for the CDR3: TGTGCCAGCAGCTCCTCAGGGGGCTATGGCTACACCTTC.